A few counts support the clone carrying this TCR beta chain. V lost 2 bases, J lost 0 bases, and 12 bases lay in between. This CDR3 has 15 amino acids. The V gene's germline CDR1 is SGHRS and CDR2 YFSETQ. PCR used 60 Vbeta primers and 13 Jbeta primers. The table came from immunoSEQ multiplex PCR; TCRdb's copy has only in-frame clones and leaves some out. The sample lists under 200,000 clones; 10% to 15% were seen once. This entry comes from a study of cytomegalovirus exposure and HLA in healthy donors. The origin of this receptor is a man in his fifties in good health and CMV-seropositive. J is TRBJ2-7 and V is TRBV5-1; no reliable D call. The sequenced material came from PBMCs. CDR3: CASSLDGLTSYEQYF. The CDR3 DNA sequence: TGCGCCAGCAGCTTAGACGGGTTAACCTCCTACGAGCAGTACTTC.